One and the same sample provided the 8 T cell receptor beta chains below, sequenced in a study of chemoradiotherapy in HPV16-positive cancers. Only in-frame clones appear in the TCRdb table, and some are missing; sequencing was by immunoSEQ multiplex PCR. The sample records around 22,000 clones, 80% to 95% being singletons. The sample in question was blood, obtained from a patient who underwent chemoradiotherapy. These receptors all stem from a human donor with HPV-associated anogenital cancer.

V is TRBV19 and J is TRBJ2-7; TRBD1 matches 7 bases. The V gene end was trimmed by 7 bases and the J gene end by 2 bases; junction bases not matched to a gene: 8. CDR1 is LNHDA and CDR2 is SQIVND in the germline V gene (reference sequence). CDR3 length equals 14 residues. The DNA of the CDR3 is TGTGCCAGTACCAAGGGGACAGAGACCTACGAGCAGTACTTC. Translating gives CASTKGTETYEQYF.

The chain links TRBV6-4 to TRBJ2-1; no clear D gene. The germline V gene has CDR1 MRHNA and CDR2 SNTAGT. V was pared by 0 bases and J by 8 bases, with 11 bases between. This CDR3 is built from 14 residues. The CDR3 here is CASSDSGSIHEQFF. As DNA, the CDR3 is TGTGCCAGCAGTGACTCCGGGTCAATCCATGAGCAGTTCTTC.

The chain employs TRBV4-1 and TRBJ1-5; D not resolved. This CDR3 is 13 amino acids long. V was pared by 0 bases and J by 5 bases, with 5 bases between. Germline V gives CDR1 MGHRA, CDR2 YSYEKL. Here the CDR3 reads CASSQERYQPQHF. The CDR3 bases are TGCGCCAGCAGCCAAGAACGATATCAGCCCCAGCATTTT.

The V gene is TRBV7-2, the J gene TRBJ2-3; no clear D. With 5 bases removed from V and 2 bases from J, the gap between germline ends came to 17 bases. This CDR3 contains 16 residues. Looked up from germline, CDR1 is SGHTA and CDR2 is FQGNSA. This CDR3 reads CASSPDGRIFTDTQYF. CDR3 coding DNA: TGTGCCAGCAGCCCGGACGGACGGATTTTCACAGATACGCAGTATTTT.

The genes are TRBV7-9 and TRBJ1-4; D is uncertain. The CDR3 spans 14 residues. V was pared by 4 bases and J by 5 bases, with 11 bases between. Germline CDR1 is SEHNR and CDR2 is FQNEAQ (reference sequence). The CDR3 bases are TGTGCCAGCAGCTCGGACGGTAGAAATGAAAAACTGTTTTTT. This translates into CASSSDGRNEKLFF.

The V call is TRBV4-3, the J call TRBJ1-4; D not certain. Germline V gene data show CDR1 as LGHNA and CDR2 as YSLEER. Trimming pared 6 bases from V and 8 bases from J, leaving 13 bases between. This CDR3 spans 13 amino acids. The CDR3 is CASSLSDEEKLFF. In nucleotides, the CDR3 is TGCGCCAGCAGTCTCTCTGATGAGGAAAAACTGTTTTTT.

The rearrangement uses TRBV7-2 and TRBJ2-3; D ambiguous. The CDR3 sequence is 13 residues long. Germline lookup yields CDR1 SGHTA and CDR2 FQGNSA. Trimming removed 2 bases at V and 3 bases at J, with 6 bases between. CDR3 residues: CASSLSLTDTQYF. The CDR3 bases are TGTGCCAGCAGCTTATCCTTGACAGATACGCAGTATTTT.

The gene calls are TRBV5-6 and TRBJ1-1; 8 bases fit TRBD1. The germline V gene encodes CDR1 SGHDT and CDR2 YYEEEE. V trimming: 4 bases; J trimming: 7 bases; junction bases outside the gene matches: 6. This CDR3 spans 13 amino acids. The CDR3 loop reads CASSRTGIDEAFF. Here the CDR3 DNA reads TGTGCCAGCAGCCGGACAGGGATTGATGAAGCTTTCTTT.